These 10 T cell receptor beta chains were all obtained from the same sample, sequenced in a study of blood T cell repertoires in COVID-19. The method was immunoSEQ multiplex PCR; TCRdb's version includes in-frame clones alone and lacks a portion of them. This table has 170,000 or so clones, 84% appearing once. Sequenced input: peripheral blood. The source of these receptors is a man between 18 and 29 years old with active or convalescent COVID-19.

This clone has just a few counts. This chain uses TRBV29-1 with TRBJ1-2; 7 bases fit TRBD1. Germline trimming cut 0 bases from V and 8 bases from J; bases unmatched to any gene: 3. This CDR3 has 12 residues. Germline V gene lookup returns CDR1 SQVTM and CDR2 ANQGSEA. The CDR3 DNA sequence: TGCAGCGTTGAAGAGAGGGGGCGCGGCTACACCTTC. This translates into CSVEERGRGYTF.

The chain employs TRBV3-1 (or the pseudogene TRBV3-2) and TRBJ1-4; D gene unclear. CDR1 and CDR2 (germline): LGHDT, YNNKEL (reference sequence). The CDR3 runs 16 residues. Trimming cost V 3 bases and J 0 bases, with 11 bases left between them. This chain's CDR3 is CASSHLYPSTNEKLFF. CDR3 bases: TGTGCCAGCAGCCACTTATATCCCTCAACTAATGAAAAACTGTTTTTT.

The rearrangement uses TRBV11-2 and TRBJ1-6, with 7 bases matching TRBD1. Looked up from germline, CDR1 is SGHAT and CDR2 is FQNNGV. The CDR3 runs to 14 residues. V was pared by 4 bases and J by 6 bases, with 3 bases of the junction left unmatched. The CDR3 is CASSSGTVNSPLHF. CDR3 DNA sequence: TGTGCCAGCAGCTCCGGGACAGTTAATTCACCCCTCCACTTT.

CDR3 in amino acids: CASSLLPSPNYGYTF. The CDR3 nucleotides are TGTGCCAGTAGTTTACTCCCGTCGCCTAACTATGGCTACACCTTC. The chain has TRBV19 and TRBJ1-2; the D is unclear. Looked up from germline, CDR1 is LNHDA and CDR2 is SQIVND (reference sequence). CDR3 length: 15 amino acids. V lost 5 bases and J lost 0, with 13 bases in between.

The chain combines TRBV15 with TRBJ1-1; no clear D. Germline V gene lookup returns CDR1 LNHNV and CDR2 YYDKDF (reference sequence). V shed 8 bases and J shed 5 bases, with 9 bases lying between them. This CDR3 is 11 amino acids long. CDR3: CATADKTEAFF. The DNA for the CDR3 is TGTGCCACCGCTGACAAGACTGAAGCTTTCTTT. The entire variable domain, with the rest obtained from reference TRBV15 and TRBJ1-1, is as follows: DAMVIQNPRYQVTQFGKPVTLSCSQTLNHNVMYWYQQKSSQAPKLLFHYYDKDFNNEADTPDNFQSRRPNTSFCFLDIRSPGLGDTAMYLCATADKTEAFFGQGTRLTVV.

CDR3 protein: CASRGRQGAGSPLHF. The DNA of the CDR3 is TGTGCCAGCAGAGGACGACAGGGGGCGGGTTCACCCCTCCACTTT. The chain uses TRBV2 and TRBJ1-6; 10 positions agree with TRBD1. The germline V gene encodes CDR1 SNHLY and CDR2 FYNNEI. The J segment lost 9 bases and the V segment lost 6 bases, leaving 8 bases of the junction unmatched. The CDR3 covers 15 residues. The entire variable domain, with the rest obtained from reference TRBV2 and TRBJ1-6, is as follows: EPEVTQTPSHQVTQMGQEVILRCVPISNHLYFYWYRQILGQKVEFLVSFYNNEISEKSEIFDDQFSVERPDGSNFTLKIRSTKLEDSAMYFCASRGRQGAGSPLHFGNGTRLTVT.

The gene calls are TRBV28 and TRBJ1-1; perhaps TRBD1 as D (6 bases). The V gene's germline CDR1 is MDHEN and CDR2 SYDVKM. Deletions cut 6 bases from V and 7 bases from J, with 18 bases between. The CDR3 totals 14 residues. CDR3 region: CASSRGHRTSEAFF. CDR3 nucleotide sequence: TGTGCCAGCAGCCGGGGACACAGAACAAGTGAAGCTTTCTTT.

This chain links TRBV28 with TRBJ2-1; maybe TRBD2 (6 bases). CDR1 is MDHEN and CDR2 is SYDVKM in the germline V gene. V shed 6 bases and J shed 0 bases, with 12 bases lying between them. The CDR3 consists of 15 residues. The CDR3 DNA follows: TGTGCCAGCAGCAGCCGGGACTTCTCCTACAATGAGCAGTTCTTC. Protein product: CASSSRDFSYNEQFF.

The chain links TRBV6-1 to TRBJ1-5, with unresolved D. V was trimmed by 2 bases and J by 3 bases, leaving 8 bases between them. The V gene's germline CDR1 is MNHNS and CDR2 SASEGT. The CDR3 is 14 amino acids. CDR3 sequence reads: CASSERRINQPQHF. The DNA of the CDR3 is TGTGCCAGCAGTGAAAGGCGGATCAATCAGCCCCAGCATTTT.

The rearrangement links TRBV6-2 or TRBV6-3 to TRBJ2-7, with TRBD1 matching 8 bases. The CDR3 spans 15 residues. CDR1 and CDR2 from the germline V gene are MNHEY and SVGEGT. After removal of 4 bases from V and 7 bases from J, the junction contained 12 bases not matched to a gene. The CDR3 loop reads CASSSLPDRAREQYF. In nucleotides, the CDR3 is TGTGCCAGCAGTTCCCTCCCGGACAGGGCGCGAGAGCAGTACTTC.